The following is a TCR beta chain sequence with its context. Its antigen is unidentified. The data originate from a study of blood T cells in healthy people across ages. General observations from the study: A greater number of naive CD4+ cells and higher diversity distinguished long-lived donors from aged donors.

A second PCR, run for about 6 to 11 cycles, used a sample-barcoded 5' primer plus a J-beta primer mix. Each CDR3 protein gets one entry after TCRdb re-called the 5' RACE reads with MiXCR. The profile shows approximately 900,000 distinct CDR3 sequences, around 48% of them singletons. The CDR3 spans 18 residues. V shed 4 bases and J shed 5 bases, with 26 bases lying between them. The germline CDR1 and CDR2 sequences are LGHNT and FRNRAP. The sequenced sample consisted of blood. The chain combines TRBV12-5 with TRBJ1-2, with a tentative D call TRBD1 (5 bases). This TCR was recovered from a man aged 25-45 years in good health. As DNA, the CDR3 is TGTGCTAGTGGTTCGGTACCTTCCTGGGGGGAGTCGAGTTATGGCTACACCTTC. Amino acids: CASGSVPSWGESSYGYTF.